This T cell receptor beta chain was sequenced in a study of cytomegalovirus exposure and HLA in healthy donors (dated by TCRdb to 2017 to 2019). For the wider study: According to an earlier analysis of 587 of the donors, some 170 million T cells yielded approximately 120 million unique TCR beta sequences and 250 to 350 Gb of sequence data. Of the 350 to 400 genotyped donors, about 80% fell in the genetic ancestry cluster associated with self-reported Caucasian donors. To study patterns of TCR occurrence, a later analysis re-analyzed previously published TCR beta repertoires from 700 or so donors and added high-resolution HLA genotyping. The number of donors typed differed by locus, with roughly 629-640 for A, B, C, DRB1 and DQB1, roughly 550 for DQA1, 600 to 610 for DPA1, and around 450 for DPB1. Approximately 310 gigabases of sequencing data and 70 million to 85 million unique TCR sequences were included in an early release covering roughly 700 HLA-typed donors. Donor age, sex, ethnicity and CMV serostatus were collected together with the repertoire data. The study was designed to test whether signatures of past pathogen exposure could be identified by cataloging public T cell receptors. In addition to the first cohort of approximately 670 subjects, a separate validation cohort of 120 different subjects was used. To predict cytomegalovirus infection status, the study brought together high-throughput TCR immunosequencing, statistical association of individual TCRs with disease status, and machine learning. To decide whether each TCR beta V gene segment behaved as functional or pseudogenic, an earlier analysis of some 570 of the donors relied on high-throughput TCR beta sequencing. The T cell repertoires of 666 subjects were profiled by immunosequencing and related to cytomegalovirus serostatus. A later genetic analysis took genome-wide SNP genotypes for about 55% of the 666 donors and used that subset as a discovery cohort. Both class I and class II loci were covered by HLA typing, at four-digit resolution. Every repertoire in the discovery cohort had been generated on one and the same sequencing platform. Because of strong linkage in the cohort, a few DR-DQ haplotypes were treated as single units for association and clustering. Rather than using new phenotypic data, the later analysis identified candidate immune exposures from TCR beta sequences and from how often those sequences occurred across donors. Among 398 genotyped donors of the cohort, an average of around 240,000 unique TCR beta nucleotide sequences were sequenced per donor, roughly a sixth of them non-productive. Beyond this particular receptor, the publication reports: In this cohort, only TCR beta chains were sequenced, and detectable features were limited by the absence of alpha or paired-chain data. A later analysis found that HLA-associated TCR beta chains were more clonally expanded and had lower generation probabilities than equally common non-associated chains. According to a later analysis, most CMV-associated TCR beta chains appeared to be HLA-restricted, and the HLA associations seemed to be driven largely by CMV exposure. According to a later analysis, TCR association rates differed among HLA loci, with DRB1 alleles showing the most associated TCRs and HLA-C alleles showing the fewest. A cluster of highly shared sequence variants was judged likely to represent a technical artifact of the sequencing pipeline. Strong co-occurrence of HLA alleles, especially DR and DQ, made assigning TCR associations to individual alleles difficult. A further reported finding was that TCR beta sequences accurately predicted the HLA-A and HLA-B alleles for most subjects in the first cohort. Some IMGT-functional V segments, including TRBV6-2 and TRBV6-3, could not be told apart with the 87-base-pair reads, so those segments were excluded. In vitro tests confirmed that a few of the cytomegalovirus-associated TCR beta chains recognize cytomegalovirus antigens. Several of the top co-occurrence clusters appeared to be linked to parvovirus B19, influenza, CMV and Epstein-Barr virus, according to a later analysis. Roughly 17 rarely observed V segments, including chromosome 9 orphons, were excluded from the earlier analysis of several hundred of the donors because counts were too low. HLA typing was unavailable for some donors at each locus, so association tests used only the typed subset. The presence/absence analyses assumed that sequencing depth was roughly uniform across donors, and that assumption may not be true. Broadly in line with IMGT annotations, most TCR beta V segments showed up in productive rearrangements about 87% or about 30% of the time in an earlier analysis of several hundred of the donors. A later genetic analysis associated a missense DCLRE1C variant with V-gene and J-gene trimming of TCR beta chains, and an independent cohort replicated the association. The only immune exposure information available for the cohort was CMV serostatus. In a later genetic analysis, fewer N-insertions in productive TCRs were reported among donors in an Asian-associated ancestry cluster than the roughly 640-donor mean. At a false discovery rate of 0.05, a later analysis linked approximately 18,000 TCR beta sequences to specific HLA alleles. Correlated functional status among segregating V segments might reflect linkage disequilibrium, but an unknown experimental factor could not be ruled out. Most TCR sequences were observed very rarely across donors, whereas some public TCRs were present in many individuals. In the study, some 180 TCR beta chains were listed as associated with cytomegalovirus. In both the original and validation cohorts, the classifier was reported to diagnose cytomegalovirus status with high specificity and sensitivity. The authors suggested that the approach could potentially be generalized to other disease states and immunological phenotypes.

The sample holds a few counts of this clone. Which antigen it targets is not known. No much larger clone exists at a distance of one base, and base qualities are not known. In total, 666 healthy bone marrow donors made up the cohort. All cohort members were sampled while nominally healthy, although unrecorded immune exposures were likely present. The donor was CMV seronegative and belonged to the group of over 300 seronegative cohort members. Every donor gave a peripheral blood sample, and the peripheral blood mononuclear cells from that sample were used for TCR beta sequencing. Genomic DNA was extracted from the blood cell samples with the Qiagen DNeasy Blood Extraction Kit. Via the germline V gene, CDR1 is LGHNA and CDR2 YNFKEQ. Ends trimmed: V by 4 bases, J by 3 bases; bases unmatched to a gene: 5. Its CDR3 holds 15 amino acids, cysteine through phenylalanine. Kept here is only the CDR3 DNA, which spans 45 bases and is read in frame from base 1.

The library was generated by the immunoSEQ multiplex PCR assay. For the multiplex PCR, a mixture combining 60 forward primers for TCR Vbeta segments and 13 reverse primers for TCR Jbeta segments was used. A multiplex PCR assay on genomic DNA amplified the CDR3 region of rearranged TCR beta genes. The Illumina HiSeq System was used to sequence the amplified TCR beta libraries as 87-base-pair reads. Per the source publication's procedure: A later analysis counted some 74 million unique TCR beta chains across the 670 or so repertoires, and approximately 11 million of these chains were shared by at least two donors. Raw reads were error-corrected and collapsed into unique sequences with a nearest-neighbor algorithm that merged closely related sequences to remove PCR and sequencing errors. CDR3 sequences were aligned to IMGT reference sequences to assign V, D and J gene segments. For a sequence to be retained, a match of at least six nucleotides was required to both a V gene segment and a J gene segment. Rearrangements were called productive when the CDR3 lacked stop codons and stayed in frame with V and J; all others were non-productive. Following IMGT convention, CDR3 was defined as the stretch from the second conserved V-encoded cysteine to the conserved J-encoded phenylalanine. In an earlier analysis of more than 550 of the donors, sequences lacking an unambiguous match to a single V gene segment were excluded. An earlier analysis of approximately 590 of the donors classified V segments as functional when productive rearrangements were above 56.7% and as segregating when the standard deviation between donors was above 5%. A statistical classification framework was built for diagnosing cytomegalovirus status from the catalog of TCR beta chain sequences. In a later analysis, TCR nucleotide sequences were compared against IMGT/GENE-DB human TR gene sequences so that V and J genes could be assigned. A later analysis assigned CDR3 sequences and most-parsimonious VDJ recombination scenarios with the TCRdist pipeline. A later analysis defined each TCR beta chain by its CDR3 amino acid sequence plus V-gene family, and excluded reads lacking a unique V-gene family. As a way to deal with suspected cross-contamination and a sequencing artifact, a later analysis dropped nearly 600 nucleotide sequences that were highly shared and had low generation probability. In a later analysis, a clonal expansion index was calculated for each public chain from normalized within-repertoire ranks of inferred template counts. In a later analysis, generation probabilities were computed with a VDJ recombination model fitted to out-of-frame rearrangements, and the resulting probabilities were checked against IGoR. In a later analysis, TCR-TCR, TCR-HLA and TCR-CMV co-occurrence was scored with hypergeometric tests, and a repertoire-size bias correction was applied to TCR pairs. False discovery rates were estimated in a later analysis by permuting HLA or CMV assignments 20 times. In a later analysis, co-occurring TCRs were grouped with DBSCAN, and TCRdist sequence similarity was added when clustering was performed within HLA-allele-positive subsets. Repertoires with fewer than 30,000 or more than 120,000 public chains, plus five repertoires with anomalous nucleotide sharing, were excluded from co-occurrence clustering. TCRdb took this table from immuneACCESS and kept in-frame rearrangements with V and J called. Such tables lack part of the clones; where checked against another copy, unresolved V genes explain under half of the gap, and the rest is unexplained. The V and J calls and clone size are taken from that table; D and trimming were inferred from the DNA. This sample comprises roughly 130,000 clones, around three quarters of them detected only once. The top ten clones comprise roughly 2% of the sample.

The receptor comes from a man younger than 35 in good health and CMV-seronegative. The V and J segments used are TRBV4-2 and TRBJ2-1; 8 of the junction bases match TRBD1. Input material: PBMCs. The CDR3 here reads CASSLGTGDYNEQFF. The base sequence is TGTGCCAGCAGCCTCGGGACAGGAGACTACAATGAGCAGTTCTTC.